The sequence of this T cell receptor (beta chain) was determined in a study of CD8 T cells in ankylosing spondylitis. Study-wide points: About 8 highly homologous variants made up a TCR beta motif, and this motif appeared characteristic of ankylosing spondylitis blood. Disease-linked clones were reportedly significantly enriched in matched ankylosing spondylitis synovial fluid.

The CDR3 contains 19 residues. Per the germline V gene, CDR1 is LGHNA and CDR2 is YNFKEQ. Deletions cut 5 bases from V and 3 bases from J, with 25 bases between. Construction of TCR beta libraries was performed using quantitative 5'-RACE with molecular barcodes. TCRdb reprocessed the 5' RACE reads with MiXCR, giving one entry per CDR3 protein. The data show roughly 250,000 distinct CDR3 sequences, 8% to 9.5% seen once. This clonotype came up a few times. Antigen unknown. The receptor was isolated from a male donor with ankylosing spondylitis or in good health (not recorded which). The rearrangement links TRBV4-2 to TRBJ2-2; D is perhaps TRBD2 (6 bases). The sample consisted of blood, either unsorted or a sorted T cell fraction (not recorded which). The CDR3 DNA reads TGTGCCAGCAGCAAAACACTGCACGTGGCGGGGAAGTACACCGGGGAGCTGTTTTTT. Protein sequence: CASSKTLHVAGKYTGELFF.